Below, one TCR beta chain is given with its context. Some clones are missing from TCRdb's copy, which holds only in-frame ones; the method was immunoSEQ multiplex PCR. The sample yields tens of thousands of clones, about nine tenths seen once. This CDR3 has 17 residues. V dropped 0 bases and J dropped 2; count of bases not matched to a gene: 7. Germline V gene data show CDR1 as SGHNT and CDR2 as YYREEE (reference sequence). The data stem from a study of blood T cell repertoires in COVID-19. The chain carries TRBV5-4 and TRBJ2-7, with 11 bases matching TRBD2. The receptor was derived from a woman between 50 and 59 years old with active or convalescent COVID-19. The sequenced sample consisted of peripheral blood. The CDR3 loop reads CASSLELAGGLPYEQYF. The CDR3 nucleotides read TGTGCCAGCAGCTTGGAGTTAGCGGGGGGGCTACCCTACGAGCAGTACTTC.